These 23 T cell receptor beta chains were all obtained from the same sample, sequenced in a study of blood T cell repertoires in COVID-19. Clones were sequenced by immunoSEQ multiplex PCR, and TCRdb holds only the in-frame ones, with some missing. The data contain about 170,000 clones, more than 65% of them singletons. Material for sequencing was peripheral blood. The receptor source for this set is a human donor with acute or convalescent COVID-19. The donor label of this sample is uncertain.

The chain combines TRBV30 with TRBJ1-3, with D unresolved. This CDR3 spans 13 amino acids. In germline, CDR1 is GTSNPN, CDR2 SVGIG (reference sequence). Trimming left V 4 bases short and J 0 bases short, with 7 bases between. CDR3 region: CAWTRDSGNTIYF. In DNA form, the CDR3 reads TGTGCCTGGACTCGGGACTCTGGAAACACCATATATTTT.

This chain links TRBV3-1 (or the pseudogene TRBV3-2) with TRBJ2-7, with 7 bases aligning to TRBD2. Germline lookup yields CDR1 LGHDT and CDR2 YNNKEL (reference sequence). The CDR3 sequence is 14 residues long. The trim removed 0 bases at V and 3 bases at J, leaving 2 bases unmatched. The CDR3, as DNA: TGTGCCAGCAGCCAAGATTGGGGGGGCTACGAGCAGTACTTC. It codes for CASSQDWGGYEQYF.

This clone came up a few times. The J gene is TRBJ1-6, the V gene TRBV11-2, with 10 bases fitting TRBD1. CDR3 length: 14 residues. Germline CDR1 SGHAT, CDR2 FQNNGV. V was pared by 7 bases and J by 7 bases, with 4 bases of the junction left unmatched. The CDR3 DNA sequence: TGTGCCAGCACCCAGGGACAGGGGAATTCACCCCTCCACTTT. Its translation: CASTQGQGNSPLHF.

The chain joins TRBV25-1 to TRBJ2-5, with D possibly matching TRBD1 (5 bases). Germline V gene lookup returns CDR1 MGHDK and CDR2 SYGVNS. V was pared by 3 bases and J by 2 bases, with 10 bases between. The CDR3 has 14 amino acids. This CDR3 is CASSDGRVQETQYF. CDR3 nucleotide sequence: TGTGCCAGCAGTGACGGCAGGGTGCAAGAGACCCAGTACTTC.

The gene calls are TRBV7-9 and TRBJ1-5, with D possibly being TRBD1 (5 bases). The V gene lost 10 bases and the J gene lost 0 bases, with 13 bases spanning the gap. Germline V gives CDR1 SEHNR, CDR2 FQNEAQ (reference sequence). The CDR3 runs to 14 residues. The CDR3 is CATGTPYSNQPQHF. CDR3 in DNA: TGTGCCACCGGGACTCCTTATAGCAATCAGCCCCAGCATTTT.

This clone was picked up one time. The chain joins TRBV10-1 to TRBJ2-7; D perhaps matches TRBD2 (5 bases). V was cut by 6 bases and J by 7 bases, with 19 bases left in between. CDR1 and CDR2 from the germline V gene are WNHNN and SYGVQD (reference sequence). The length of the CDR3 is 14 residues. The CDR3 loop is CASSREPREREQYF. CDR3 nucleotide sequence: TGCGCCAGCAGCCGCGAGCCGAGGGAGCGGGAGCAGTACTTC.

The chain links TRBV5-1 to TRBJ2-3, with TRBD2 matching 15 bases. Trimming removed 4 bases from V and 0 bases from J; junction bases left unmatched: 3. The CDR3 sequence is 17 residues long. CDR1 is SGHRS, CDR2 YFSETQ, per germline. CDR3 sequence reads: CASSPGTSGGSTDTQYF. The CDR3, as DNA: TGCGCCAGCAGCCCGGGGACTAGCGGGGGGAGCACAGATACGCAGTATTTT.

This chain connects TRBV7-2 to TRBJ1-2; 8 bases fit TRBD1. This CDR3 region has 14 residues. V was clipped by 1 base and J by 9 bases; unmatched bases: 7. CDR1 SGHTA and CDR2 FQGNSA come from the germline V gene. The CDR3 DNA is TGTGCCAGCAGCTTAGGGACAGGGCTTACCAGCTACACCTTC. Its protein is CASSLGTGLTSYTF.

The CDR3 is CASSDPPHYGYTF. The DNA for the CDR3 is TGTGCCAGCAGTGATCCCCCTCACTATGGCTACACCTTC. This chain connects TRBV6-1 to TRBJ1-2, with unresolved D. The V end was cut by 3 bases, the J end by 3 bases, with 8 bases between. This CDR3 spans 13 amino acids. Per germline, CDR1 MNHNS and CDR2 SASEGT.

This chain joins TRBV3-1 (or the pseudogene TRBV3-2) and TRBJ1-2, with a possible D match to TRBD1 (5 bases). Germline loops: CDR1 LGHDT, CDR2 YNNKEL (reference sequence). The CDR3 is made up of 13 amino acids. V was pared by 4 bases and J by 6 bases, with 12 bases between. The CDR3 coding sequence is TGTGCCAGCAGCCCCTGGGGGGGGGATGGCTACACCTTC. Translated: CASSPWGGDGYTF.

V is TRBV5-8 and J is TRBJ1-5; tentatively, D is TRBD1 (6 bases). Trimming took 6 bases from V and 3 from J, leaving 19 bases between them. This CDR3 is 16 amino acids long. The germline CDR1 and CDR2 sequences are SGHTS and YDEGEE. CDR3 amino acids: CASTELQGHFNQPQHF. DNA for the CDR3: TGTGCCAGCACCGAGCTACAGGGACACTTCAATCAGCCCCAGCATTTT.

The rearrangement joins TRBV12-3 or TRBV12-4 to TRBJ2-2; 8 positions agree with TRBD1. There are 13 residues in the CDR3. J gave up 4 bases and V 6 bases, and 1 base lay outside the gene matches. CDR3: CASRQGVTGELFF. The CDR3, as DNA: TGTGCCAGCAGACAGGGGGTCACCGGGGAGCTGTTTTTT.

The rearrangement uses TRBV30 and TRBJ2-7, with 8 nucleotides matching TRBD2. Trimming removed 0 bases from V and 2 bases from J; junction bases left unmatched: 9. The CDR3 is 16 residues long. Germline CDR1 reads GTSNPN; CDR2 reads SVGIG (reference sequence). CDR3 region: CAWSVFSRGGTYEQYF. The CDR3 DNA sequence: TGTGCCTGGAGTGTATTTTCCCGGGGGGGTACCTACGAGCAGTACTTC.

The CDR3 DNA reads as TGTGCCAGCAGCTTAGTTGGAGGACAGGGGGCAGGAAACACCTTC. Amino acid sequence: CASSLVGGQGAGNTF. The V call is TRBV11-2, the J call TRBJ1-2; 11 bases are a match to TRBD1. The CDR3 consists of 15 residues. Germline CDR1 and CDR2: SGHAT and FQNNGV. V was pared by 1 base and J by 12 bases, with 10 bases of the junction left unmatched. The whole variable domain, filled in from reference TRBV11-2 and TRBJ1-2, reads EAGVAQSPRYKIIEKRQSVAFWCNPISGHATLYWYQQILGQGPKLLIQFQNNGVVDDSQLPKDRFSAERLKGVDSTLKIQPAKLEDSAVYLCASSLVGGQGAGNTFGSGTRLTVV.

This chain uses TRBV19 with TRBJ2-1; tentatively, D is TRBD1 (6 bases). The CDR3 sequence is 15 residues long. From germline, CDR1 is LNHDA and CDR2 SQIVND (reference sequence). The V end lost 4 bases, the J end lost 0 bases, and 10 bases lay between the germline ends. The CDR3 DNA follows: TGTGCCAGTAGTAGGGACATTTTCTCCTACAATGAGCAGTTCTTC. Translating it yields CASSRDIFSYNEQFF.

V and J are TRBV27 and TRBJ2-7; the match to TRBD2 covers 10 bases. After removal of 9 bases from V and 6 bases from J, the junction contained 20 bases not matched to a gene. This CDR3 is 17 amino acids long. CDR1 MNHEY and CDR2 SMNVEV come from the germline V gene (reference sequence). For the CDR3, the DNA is TGTGCCAGTCGAAGCCAGCGGGAGGGCCGATGGGGCGGCGAGCAGTACTTC. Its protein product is CASRSQREGRWGGEQYF.

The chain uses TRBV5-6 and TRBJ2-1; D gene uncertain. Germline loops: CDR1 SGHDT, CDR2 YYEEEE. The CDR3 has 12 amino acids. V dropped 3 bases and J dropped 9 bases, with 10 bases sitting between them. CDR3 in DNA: TGTGCCAGCAGCTATCTCTCTAGTGAGCAGTTCTTC. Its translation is CASSYLSSEQFF.

The CDR3 DNA reads as TGTGCCACCGGGCTAGCGGGGGTCTCCTACGAGCAGTACTTC. The encoded protein is CATGLAGVSYEQYF. The V gene is TRBV10-3, the J gene TRBJ2-7, with 10 positions matching TRBD2. This CDR3 is 14 amino acids long. Germline V gives CDR1 ENHRY, CDR2 SYGVKD. The junction had 6 bases not matched to a gene; V was cut back by 10 bases and J by 0 bases.

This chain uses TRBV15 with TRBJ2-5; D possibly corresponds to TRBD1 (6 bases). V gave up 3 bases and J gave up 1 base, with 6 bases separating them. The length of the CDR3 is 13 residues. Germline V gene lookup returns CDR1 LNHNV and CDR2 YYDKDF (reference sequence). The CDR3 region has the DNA TGTGCCACCAGCAGGGACAGCCAAGAGACCCAGTACTTC. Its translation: CATSRDSQETQYF.

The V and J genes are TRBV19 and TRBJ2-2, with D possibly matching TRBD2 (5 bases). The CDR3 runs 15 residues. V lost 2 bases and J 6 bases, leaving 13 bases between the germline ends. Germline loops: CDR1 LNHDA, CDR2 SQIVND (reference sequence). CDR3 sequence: CASSISRGAAGELFF. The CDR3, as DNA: TGTGCCAGTAGTATAAGTCGGGGTGCGGCCGGGGAGCTGTTTTTT.

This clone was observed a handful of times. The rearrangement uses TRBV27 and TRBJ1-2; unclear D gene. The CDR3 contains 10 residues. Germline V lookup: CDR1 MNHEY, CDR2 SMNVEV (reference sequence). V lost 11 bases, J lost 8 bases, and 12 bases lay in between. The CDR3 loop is CAGQTRGYTF. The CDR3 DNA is TGTGCCGGCCAGACAAGGGGCTACACCTTC.

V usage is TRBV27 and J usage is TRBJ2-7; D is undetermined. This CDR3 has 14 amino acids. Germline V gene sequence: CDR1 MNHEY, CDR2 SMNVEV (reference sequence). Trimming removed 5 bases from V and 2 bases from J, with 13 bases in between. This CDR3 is CASSGLRNPYEQYF. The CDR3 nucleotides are TGTGCCAGCAGTGGTCTGAGGAACCCCTACGAGCAGTACTTC.

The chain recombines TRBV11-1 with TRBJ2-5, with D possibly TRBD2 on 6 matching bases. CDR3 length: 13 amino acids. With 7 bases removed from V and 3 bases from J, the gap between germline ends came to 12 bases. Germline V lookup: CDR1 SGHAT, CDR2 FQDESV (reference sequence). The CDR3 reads CASTLWGEETQYF. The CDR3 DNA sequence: TGTGCCAGCACCCTATGGGGGGAAGAGACCCAGTACTTC.